Listed below are T cell receptor beta chains from one sample, sequenced in a study of CD8 T cells in ankylosing spondylitis. Via MiXCR, TCRdb re-called the 5' RACE reads, giving one row per CDR3 protein. The profile shows roughly 670,000 distinct CDR3 sequences, around 17% of them singletons. The sequencing input was blood, either unsorted or a sorted T cell fraction (not recorded which). The receptors shown here come from a male donor with ankylosing spondylitis. The CDR3 runs from the conserved cysteine through the conserved F or W. Each record gives: J gene, clone size, D gene, V gene, CDR3 DNA, CDR3 protein. D genes are given only for firm matches. Not every row has a clone size; where given, it reads once, few, many or a size class.

>TRBJ2-5|NA|NA|TRBV20-1
TGCAGTGCTCTGCCCGGGAAGGAGACCCAGTACTTC
CSALPGKETQYF
>TRBJ1-2|NA|NA|TRBV7-9
TGTGCCAGCAGCTTAGCGCTTCTCGGCGGCCCTAACTATGGCTACACCTTC
CASSLALLGGPNYGYTF
>TRBJ2-1|NA|TRBD1|TRBV27
TGTGCCAGCAGTTTCGGGACAGGGGGCTTGGGTGAGCAGTTCTTC
CASSFGTGGLGEQFF
>TRBJ1-2|many|NA|TRBV11-2
TGTGCCAGCAGCAAATCCCGAGGACAGAACTATGGCTACACCTTC
CASSKSRGQNYGYTF
>TRBJ1-1|NA|NA|TRBV27
TGTGCCAGCAGTTTAAACAGTCTTATCCTAAACACTGAAGCTTTCTTT
CASSLNSLILNTEAFF
>TRBJ1-1|few|TRBD1|TRBV12-3/TRBV12-4
TGTGCCAGCAGCCAGCTGATAAAACAGGGGCGGGAGGGGGCTTTCTTT
CASSQLIKQGREGAFF
>TRBJ1-1|NA|TRBD1|TRBV20-1
TGCAGCGCAGAGGGGAGGACAGGGGACACTGAAGCTTTCTTT
CSAEGRTGDTEAFF
>TRBJ2-7|many|TRBD1|TRBV12-3/TRBV12-4
TGTGCCAGCAGTCCGGGACAGGGATCCTACGAGCAGTACTTC
CASSPGQGSYEQYF
>TRBJ2-2|few|NA|TRBV12-3/TRBV12-4
TGTGCCAGCAGTTTTTTCCTAGCAGATACCACCGGGGAGCTGTTTTTT
CASSFFLADTTGELFF
>TRBJ1-2|NA|TRBD1|TRBV30
TGTGCCTGGAGTCAGGACAGGTTGGCAATAGGCTACACCTTC
CAWSQDRLAIGYTF
>TRBJ2-2|NA|NA|TRBV15
TGTGCCACCAGCAGAGATCGGTTTAAGGGCAGCTCGAACACCGGGGAGCTGTTTTTT
CATSRDRFKGSSNTGELFF
>TRBJ2-3|once|TRBD1|TRBV7-8
TGTGCCAGCAGCTCTATGAGGGGACAGGGGAGCACAGATACGCAGTATTTT
CASSSMRGQGSTDTQYF
>TRBJ2-1|few|TRBD1|TRBV7-9
TGTGCCAGCAGCCCGGGACAGGGCGCATATGAGCAGTTCTTC
CASSPGQGAYEQFF
>TRBJ1-2|NA|NA|TRBV4-1
TGCGCCAGCAGCCAAGAGTACAGCAACTATGGCTACACCTTC
CASSQEYSNYGYTF
>TRBJ2-1|NA|TRBD1|TRBV6-2/TRBV6-3
TGTGCCAGCAGCCCCAGACAGGGGACAGACAATGAGCAGTTCTTC
CASSPRQGTDNEQFF
>TRBJ1-2|many|NA|TRBV12-3/TRBV12-4
TGTGCCAGCAGGTCTACAGCTAACTATGGCTACACCTTC
CASRSTANYGYTF
>TRBJ2-7|few|NA|TRBV5-1
TGCGCCAGCAGCTTGTTGACAGGCCCCTACGAGCAGTACTTC
CASSLLTGPYEQYF
>TRBJ2-7|NA|TRBD2|TRBV20-1
TGCTGTGCCCATGTCAGGGCCAGCGCGGGAGACGTTTACGAGCAGTACTTC
CCAHVRASAGDVYEQYF
>TRBJ2-1|few|TRBD1|TRBV24-1
TGTGCCACCAGTGATCGGACAGGGCTCAATGAGCAGTTCTTC
CATSDRTGLNEQFF
>TRBJ2-1|many|NA|TRBV28
TGTGCCAGCAGCACCGGGACACCCTCCTACAATGAGCAGTTCTTC
CASSTGTPSYNEQFF
>TRBJ1-6|few|TRBD1|TRBV6-5
TGTGCCAGCAGTTTATGGGGACAGACCTTAGGGGCCCTCCACTTT
CASSLWGQTLGALHF
>TRBJ2-4|few|TRBD1|TRBV28
TGTGCCAGCACCCCTCCGGGACAGGGGGCCCTGGGGGCCAAAAACATTCAGTACTTC
CASTPPGQGALGAKNIQYF
>TRBJ1-5|few|NA|TRBV27
TGTGCCAGCAGTACAGATAGCAATCAGCCCCAGCATTTT
CASSTDSNQPQHF
>TRBJ1-1|NA|NA|TRBV6-5
TGTGCCAGCAGTTACATCGCAGGCTTGAACACTGAAGCTTTCTTT
CASSYIAGLNTEAFF
>TRBJ1-5|NA|NA|TRBV12-3/TRBV12-4
TGTGCCAGCAGTTTAGGGACAGTCATTAATCAGCCCCAGCATTTT
CASSLGTVINQPQHF
>TRBJ1-2|NA|TRBD1|TRBV5-1
TGCGCCAGCAGCTACACAGGGGATAATGGCTACACCTTC
CASSYTGDNGYTF
>TRBJ2-7|once|NA|TRBV10-3
TGTGCCATCAGTGAGAGCCACGACGCTGACGAGCAGTACTTC
CAISESHDADEQYF
>TRBJ2-6|NA|NA|TRBV7-2
TGTGCCAGCAGCTTAGTCGTTTCTGGGGCCAACGTCCTGACTTTC
CASSLVVSGANVLTF
>TRBJ2-1|NA|NA|TRBV11-2
TGTGCCAGCAGCTTAGTTGGGCAGGGGAACTACAATGAGCAGTTCTTC
CASSLVGQGNYNEQFF
>TRBJ1-5|NA|NA|TRBV12-3/TRBV12-4
TGTGCCAGCAGCACCCCGGACGGGGTTCGCATCACGCCCCAGCATTTT
CASSTPDGVRITPQHF
>TRBJ2-1|NA|TRBD2|TRBV12-3/TRBV12-4
TGTGCCAGCAGTCCGAGACCGGGACTAGCGGGAGGGTACAATGAGCAGTTCTTC
CASSPRPGLAGGYNEQFF
>TRBJ2-1|NA|NA|TRBV7-3
TGTGCCAGCAGCCCGACGGGACTCAATGAGCAGTTCTTC
CASSPTGLNEQFF
>TRBJ2-7|NA|NA|TRBV10-3
TGTGCCATCAGTGATTACAGCTACGAGCAGTACTTC
CAISDYSYEQYF
>TRBJ2-3|few|NA|TRBV29-1
TGCAGCGGGCGGACACCCCACGTTGCAGATACGCAGTATTTT
CSGRTPHVADTQYF